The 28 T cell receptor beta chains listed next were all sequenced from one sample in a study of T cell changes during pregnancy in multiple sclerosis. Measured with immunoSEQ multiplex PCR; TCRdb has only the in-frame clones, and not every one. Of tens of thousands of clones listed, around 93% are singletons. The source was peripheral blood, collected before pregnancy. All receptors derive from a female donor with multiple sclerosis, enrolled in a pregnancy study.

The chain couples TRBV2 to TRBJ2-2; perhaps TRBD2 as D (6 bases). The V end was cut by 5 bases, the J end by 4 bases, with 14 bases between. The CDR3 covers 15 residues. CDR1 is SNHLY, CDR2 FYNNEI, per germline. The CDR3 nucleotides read TGTGCCAGCAGTAGAACCGGGGGACGCACCGGGGAGCTGTTTTTT. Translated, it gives CASSRTGGRTGELFF. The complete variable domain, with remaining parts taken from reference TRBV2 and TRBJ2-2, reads EPEVTQTPSHQVTQMGQEVILRCVPISNHLYFYWYRQILGQKVEFLVSFYNNEISEKSEIFDDQFSVERPDGSNFTLKIRSTKLEDSAMYFCASSRTGGRTGELFFGEGSRLTVL.

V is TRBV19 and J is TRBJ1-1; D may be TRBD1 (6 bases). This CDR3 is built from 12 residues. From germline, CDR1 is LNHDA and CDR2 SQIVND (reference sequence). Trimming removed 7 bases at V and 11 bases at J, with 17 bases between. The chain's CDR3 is CASTLRGGRAFF. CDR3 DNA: TGTGCCAGTACTCTGCGAGGGGGACGCGCTTTCTTT.

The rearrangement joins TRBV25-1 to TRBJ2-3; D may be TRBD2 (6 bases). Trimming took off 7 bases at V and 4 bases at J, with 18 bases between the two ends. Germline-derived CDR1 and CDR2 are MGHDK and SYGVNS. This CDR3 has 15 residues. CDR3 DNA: TGTGCCAGCATGAATGCATGGGGAGGCTCAGATACGCAGTATTTT. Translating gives CASMNAWGGSDTQYF.

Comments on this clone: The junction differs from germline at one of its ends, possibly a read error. CDR3 region: CASSLSAAGGSYNF. The CDR3 DNA is TGTGCCAGCAGTTTATCAGCAGCGGGAGGGTCTTACAACTTC. V gene TRBV27 combines with J gene TRBJ2-7, with TRBD2 matching over 10 bases. The length of the CDR3 is 14 residues. In germline, CDR1 is MNHEY, CDR2 SMNVEV (reference sequence).

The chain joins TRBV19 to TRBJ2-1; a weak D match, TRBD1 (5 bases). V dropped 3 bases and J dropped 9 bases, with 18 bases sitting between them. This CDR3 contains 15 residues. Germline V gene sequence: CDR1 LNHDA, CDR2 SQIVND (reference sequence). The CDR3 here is CASSMDKGPWSEQFF. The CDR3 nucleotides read TGTGCCAGTAGTATGGACAAGGGCCCGTGGTCTGAGCAGTTCTTC.

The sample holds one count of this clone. CDR3 in amino acids: CASSDPGQGAYNEQFF. CDR3 sequence (DNA): TGTGCCAGCAGCGATCCGGGACAGGGGGCCTACAATGAGCAGTTCTTC. The gene calls are TRBV5-4 and TRBJ2-1, with 11 bases lining up with TRBD1. Germline loops: CDR1 SGHNT, CDR2 YYREEE (reference sequence). V lost 4 bases and J lost 2; bases outside the gene matches: 5. The CDR3 is made up of 16 amino acids. The whole variable domain, remainder taken from reference TRBV5-4 and TRBJ2-1, is ETGVTQSPTHLIKTRGQQVTLRCSSQSGHNTVSWYQQALGQGPQFIFQYYREEENGRGNFPPRFSGLQFPNYSSELNVNALELDDSALYLCASSDPGQGAYNEQFFGPGTRLTVL.

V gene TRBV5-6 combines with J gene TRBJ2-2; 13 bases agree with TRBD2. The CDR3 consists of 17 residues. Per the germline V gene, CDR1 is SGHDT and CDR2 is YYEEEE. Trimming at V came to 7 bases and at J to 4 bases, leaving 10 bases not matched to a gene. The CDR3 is CASGGWGLAGITGELFF. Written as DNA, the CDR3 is TGTGCCAGCGGGGGTTGGGGACTAGCGGGGATCACCGGGGAGCTGTTTTTT. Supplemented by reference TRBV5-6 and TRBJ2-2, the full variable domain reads DAGVTQSPTHLIKTRGQQVTLRCSPKSGHDTVSWYQQALGQGPQFIFQYYEEEERQRGNFPDRFSGHQFPNYSSELNVNALLLGDSALYLCASGGWGLAGITGELFFGEGSRLTVL.

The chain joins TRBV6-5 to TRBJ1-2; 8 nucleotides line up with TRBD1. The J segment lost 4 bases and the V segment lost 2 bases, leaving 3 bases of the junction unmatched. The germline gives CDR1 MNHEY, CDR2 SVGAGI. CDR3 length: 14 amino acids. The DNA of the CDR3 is TGTGCCAGCAGTTACATCGACAGGGGCTATGGCTACACCTTC. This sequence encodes CASSYIDRGYGYTF.

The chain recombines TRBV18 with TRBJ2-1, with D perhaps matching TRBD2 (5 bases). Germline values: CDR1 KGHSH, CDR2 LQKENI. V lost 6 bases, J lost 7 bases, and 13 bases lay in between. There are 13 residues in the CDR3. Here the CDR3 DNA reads TGTGCCAGCTCCCTAAAAGAGGGAAATGAGCAGTTCTTC. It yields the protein CASSLKEGNEQFF.

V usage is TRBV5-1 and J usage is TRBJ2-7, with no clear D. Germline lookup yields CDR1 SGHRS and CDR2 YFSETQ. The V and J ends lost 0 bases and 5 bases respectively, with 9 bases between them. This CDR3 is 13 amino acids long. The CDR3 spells CASSLAPEDEQYF. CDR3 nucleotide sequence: TGCGCCAGCAGCTTGGCCCCTGAGGACGAGCAGTACTTC.

Here the CDR3 reads CASSYRLAGRDEQFF. CDR3 nucleotide sequence: TGTGCCAGCAGTTACCGACTAGCGGGGAGGGATGAGCAGTTCTTC. The chain links TRBV7-9 to TRBJ2-1; 11 nucleotides line up with TRBD2. This CDR3 comprises 15 residues. Trimming at V came to 6 bases and at J to 8 bases, leaving 9 bases not matched to a gene. Germline V gene sequence: CDR1 SEHNR, CDR2 FQNEAQ (reference sequence).

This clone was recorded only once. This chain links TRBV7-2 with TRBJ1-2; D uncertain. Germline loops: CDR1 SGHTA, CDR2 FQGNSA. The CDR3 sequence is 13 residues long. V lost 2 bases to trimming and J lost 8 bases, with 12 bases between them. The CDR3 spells CASSLTGVRGYTF. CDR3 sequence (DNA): TGTGCCAGCAGCTTAACCGGTGTACGGGGCTACACCTTC.

This CDR3 is CASSPVPGQGVYGYTF. The CDR3 coding sequence is TGTGCCAGCTCACCGGTCCCGGGACAGGGTGTCTATGGCTACACCTTC. The chain recombines TRBV18 with TRBJ1-2; 9 nucleotides line up with TRBD1. The CDR3 length is 16 residues. J gave up 4 bases and V 3 bases, and 9 bases lay outside the gene matches. CDR1 and CDR2 (germline): KGHSH, LQKENI.

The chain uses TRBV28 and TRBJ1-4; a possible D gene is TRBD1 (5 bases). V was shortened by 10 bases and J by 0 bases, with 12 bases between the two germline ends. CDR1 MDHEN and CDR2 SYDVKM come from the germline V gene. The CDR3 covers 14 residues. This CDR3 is CATIDSPTNEKLFF. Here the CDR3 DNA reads TGTGCCACCATTGACAGCCCAACTAATGAAAAACTGTTTTTT.

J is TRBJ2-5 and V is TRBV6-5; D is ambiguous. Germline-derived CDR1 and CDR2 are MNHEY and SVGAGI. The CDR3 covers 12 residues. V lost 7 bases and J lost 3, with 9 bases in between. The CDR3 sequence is CASKSGKETQYF. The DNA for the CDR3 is TGTGCCAGCAAAAGTGGCAAAGAGACCCAGTACTTC.

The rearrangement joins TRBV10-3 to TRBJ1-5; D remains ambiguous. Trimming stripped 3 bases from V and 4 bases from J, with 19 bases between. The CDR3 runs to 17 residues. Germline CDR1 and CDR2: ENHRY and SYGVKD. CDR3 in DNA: TGTGCCATCAGTGACCCTTTGAGGGTGGGAACAAATCAGCCCCAGCATTTT. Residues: CAISDPLRVGTNQPQHF.

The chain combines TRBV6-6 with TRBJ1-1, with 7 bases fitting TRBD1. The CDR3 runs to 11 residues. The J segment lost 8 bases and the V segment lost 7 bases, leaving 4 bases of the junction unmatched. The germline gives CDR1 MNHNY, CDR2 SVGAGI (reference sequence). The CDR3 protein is CASTTGREAFF. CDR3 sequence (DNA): TGTGCCAGCACGACAGGGAGGGAAGCTTTCTTT.

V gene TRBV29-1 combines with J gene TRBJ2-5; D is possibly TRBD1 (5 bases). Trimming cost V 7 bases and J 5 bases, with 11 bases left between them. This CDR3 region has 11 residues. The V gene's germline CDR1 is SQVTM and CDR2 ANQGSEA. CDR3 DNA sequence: TGCAGCGGGACATTGGGGGAGACCCAGTACTTC. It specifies CSGTLGETQYF.

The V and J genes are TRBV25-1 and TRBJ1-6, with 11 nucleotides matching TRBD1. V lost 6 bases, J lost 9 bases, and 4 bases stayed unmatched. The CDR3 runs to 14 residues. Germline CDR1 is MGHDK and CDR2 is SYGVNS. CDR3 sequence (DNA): TGTGCCAGCAGGGGACAGGGGGAGAGTTCACCCCTCCACTTT. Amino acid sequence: CASRGQGESSPLHF. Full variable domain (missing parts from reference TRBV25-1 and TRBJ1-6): EADIYQTPRYLVIGTGKKITLECSQTMGHDKMYWYQQDPGMELHLIHYSYGVNSTEKGDLSSESTVSRIRTEHFPLTLESARPSHTSQYLCASRGQGESSPLHFGNGTRLTVT.

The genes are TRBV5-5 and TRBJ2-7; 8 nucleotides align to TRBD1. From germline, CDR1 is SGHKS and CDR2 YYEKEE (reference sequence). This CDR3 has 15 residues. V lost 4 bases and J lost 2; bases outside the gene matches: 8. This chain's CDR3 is CASSPAGTGTYEQYF. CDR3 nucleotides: TGTGCCAGCAGCCCCGCCGGGACAGGAACCTACGAGCAGTACTTC.

The CDR3 loop is CASMRDFKNIQYF. DNA of the CDR3: TGTGCCAGCATGAGGGATTTCAAAAACATTCAGTACTTC. The gene calls are TRBV2 and TRBJ2-4; a weak D match, TRBD2 (5 bases). The CDR3 length is 13 residues. Germline CDR1 SNHLY, CDR2 FYNNEI. V shed 7 bases and J shed 3 bases, with 10 bases lying between them.

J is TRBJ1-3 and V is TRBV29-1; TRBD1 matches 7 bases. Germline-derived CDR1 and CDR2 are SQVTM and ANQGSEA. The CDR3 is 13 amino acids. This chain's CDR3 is CRHRGYSGNTIYF. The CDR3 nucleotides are TGCCGCCACAGGGGTTACTCTGGAAACACCATATATTTT. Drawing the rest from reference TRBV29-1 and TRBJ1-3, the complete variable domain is SAVISQKPSRDICQRGTSLTIQCQVDSQVTMMFWYRQQPGQSLTLIATANQGSEATYESGFVIDKFPISRPNLTFSTLTVSNMSPEDSSIYLCRHRGYSGNTIYFGEGSWLTVV.

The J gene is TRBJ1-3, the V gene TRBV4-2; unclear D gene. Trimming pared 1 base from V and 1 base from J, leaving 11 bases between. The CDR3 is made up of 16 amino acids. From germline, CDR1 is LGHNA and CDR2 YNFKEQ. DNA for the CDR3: TGTGCCAGCAGCCAAGGCCTTCCCAGGTCTGGAAACACCATATATTTT. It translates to CASSQGLPRSGNTIYF.

CDR3 sequence (DNA): TGTGCCAGCAGCCCAGACCTACAGAATTCACCCCTCCACTTT. Its translation: CASSPDLQNSPLHF. The chain recombines TRBV7-6 with TRBJ1-6; D gene ambiguous. The CDR3 has 14 amino acids. V lost 5 bases, J lost 7 bases, and 12 bases lay in between. CDR1 and CDR2 (germline): SGHVS, FNYEAQ.

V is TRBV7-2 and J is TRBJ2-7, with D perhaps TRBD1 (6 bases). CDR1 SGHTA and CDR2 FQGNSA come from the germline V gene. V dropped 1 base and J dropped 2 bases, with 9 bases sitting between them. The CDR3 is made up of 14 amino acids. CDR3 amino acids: CASSLVRGAYEQYF. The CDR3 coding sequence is TGTGCCAGCAGCTTAGTCAGGGGAGCCTACGAGCAGTACTTC.

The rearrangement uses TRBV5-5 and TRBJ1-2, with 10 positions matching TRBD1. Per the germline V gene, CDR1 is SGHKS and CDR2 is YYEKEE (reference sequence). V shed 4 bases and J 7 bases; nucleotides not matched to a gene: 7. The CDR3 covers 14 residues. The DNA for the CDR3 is TGTGCCAGCAGCCGGACAGGGGGTCCCGGTGGCTACACCTTC. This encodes CASSRTGGPGGYTF.

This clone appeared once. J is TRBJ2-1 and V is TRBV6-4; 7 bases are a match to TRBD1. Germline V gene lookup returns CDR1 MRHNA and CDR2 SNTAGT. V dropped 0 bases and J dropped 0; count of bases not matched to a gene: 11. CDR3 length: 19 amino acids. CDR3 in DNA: TGTGCCAGCAGTGACTCGTCCCACCCGGGACAGAGCTCCTACAATGAGCAGTTCTTC. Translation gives CASSDSSHPGQSSYNEQFF.

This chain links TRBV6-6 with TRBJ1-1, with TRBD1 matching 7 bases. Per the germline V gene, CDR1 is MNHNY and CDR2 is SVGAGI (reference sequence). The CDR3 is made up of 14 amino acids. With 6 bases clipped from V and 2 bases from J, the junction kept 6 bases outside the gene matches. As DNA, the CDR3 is TGTGCCAGCAGCCCGGGACAGAAAAACACTGAAGCTTTCTTT. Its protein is CASSPGQKNTEAFF.